This TCR beta chain appears in the sequencing data of a study of T cell responses to AZD1222 COVID-19 vaccine. Study-wide results and limits: Reportedly, nearly half of unique spike TCRs recognized epitopes outside B.1.351/B.1.1.7 mutations. Among the donors, most were white British and more were female, and clonal diversity was possibly underestimated.

TCRdb's copy holds only in-frame clones and misses some; the assay was immunoSEQ multiplex PCR. This table holds over 45,000 clones, roughly 90% found once. Looked up from germline, CDR1 is SGHTA and CDR2 is FQGNSA. The CDR3 is 15 residues long. Trimming at V came to 3 bases and at J to 5 bases, leaving 7 bases not matched to a gene. In regard to this clone: Its specificity is unknown.

Sample: peripheral blood, taken 28 days after the second AZD1222 dose. The sequence came from an adult who received the AZD1222 COVID-19 vaccine. The chain has TRBV7-2 and TRBJ2-5; 9 bases map to TRBD2. The CDR3 loop reads CASSLGSGSDETQYF. The DNA for the CDR3 is TGTGCCAGCAGCTTGGGTAGCGGGAGTGATGAGACCCAGTACTTC.